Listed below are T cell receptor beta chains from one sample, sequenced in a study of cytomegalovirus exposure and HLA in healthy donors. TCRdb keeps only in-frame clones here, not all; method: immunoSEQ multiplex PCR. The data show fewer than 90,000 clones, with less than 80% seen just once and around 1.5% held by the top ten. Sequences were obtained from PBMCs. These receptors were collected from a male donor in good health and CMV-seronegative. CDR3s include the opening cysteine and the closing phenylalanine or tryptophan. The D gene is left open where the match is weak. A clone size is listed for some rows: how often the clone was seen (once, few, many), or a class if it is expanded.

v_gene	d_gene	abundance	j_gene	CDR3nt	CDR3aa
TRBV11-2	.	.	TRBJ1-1	TGTGCCAGCAGCTTACAGTTGATGAACACTGAAGCTTTCTTT	CASSLQLMNTEAFF
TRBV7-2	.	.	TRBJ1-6	TGTGCCAGCAGCTTAGCGCGGGGGGAGTCCGGGGCCCTCCACTTT	CASSLARGESGALHF
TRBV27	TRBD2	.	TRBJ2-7	TGTGCCAGCAGGCCGGGACTAGCGGACAACTACGAGCAGTACTTC	CASRPGLADNYEQYF
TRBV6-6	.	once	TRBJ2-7	TGTGCCAGCAGTTACATGGGGGGAATGGGCGAGCAGTACTTC	CASSYMGGMGEQYF
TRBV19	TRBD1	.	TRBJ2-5	TGTGCCAGTAGTATAGGGGCAGGGGGCCAAGAGACCCAGTACTTC	CASSIGAGGQETQYF
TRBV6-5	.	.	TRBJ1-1	TGTGCCAGCAGTTACAAGAATGGACAGTACACTGAAGCTTTCTTT	CASSYKNGQYTEAFF
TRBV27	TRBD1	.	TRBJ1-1	TGTGCCAGCAGGTTGACAGGGCTAACTGAAGCTTTCTTT	CASRLTGLTEAFF
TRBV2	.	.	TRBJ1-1	TGTGCCAGCAGTGTCAAGCGCGACACTGAAGCTTTCTTT	CASSVKRDTEAFF
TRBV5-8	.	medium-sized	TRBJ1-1	TGTGCCAGCAGCTTGGCGGGACAGAACACTGAAGCTTTCTTT	CASSLAGQNTEAFF
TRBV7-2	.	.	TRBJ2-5	TGTGCCAGCAGCACAAGTCAAGAGACCCAGTACTTC	CASSTSQETQYF
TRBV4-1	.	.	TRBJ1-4	TGCGCCAGCAGCCAACAAGACATAGCTAATGAAAAACTGTTTTTT	CASSQQDIANEKLFF
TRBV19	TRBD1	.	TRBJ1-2	TGTGCCAGTAGTATAGGGTCAGCAGGGGGCAACTATGGCTACACCTTC	CASSIGSAGGNYGYTF
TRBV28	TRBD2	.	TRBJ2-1	TGTGCCAGCAGTTCCCCTGGGGGGGTAAATGAGCAGTTCTTC	CASSSPGGVNEQFF
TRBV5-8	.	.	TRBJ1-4	TGTGCCAGCAGCCGGGCCCGGGATCATAATTGGGGTGAAAAACTGTTTTTT	CASSRARDHNWGEKLFF